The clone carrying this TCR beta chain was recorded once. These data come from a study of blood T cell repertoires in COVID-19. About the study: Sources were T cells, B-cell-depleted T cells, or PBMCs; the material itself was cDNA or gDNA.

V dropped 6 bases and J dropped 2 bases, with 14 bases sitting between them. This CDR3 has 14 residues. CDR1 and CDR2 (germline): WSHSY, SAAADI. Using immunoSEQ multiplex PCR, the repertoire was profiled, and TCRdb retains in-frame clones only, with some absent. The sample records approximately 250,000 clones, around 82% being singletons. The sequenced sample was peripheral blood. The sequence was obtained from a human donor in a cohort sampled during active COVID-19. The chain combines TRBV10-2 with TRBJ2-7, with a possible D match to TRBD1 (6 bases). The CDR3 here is CASRGDIGAYEQYF. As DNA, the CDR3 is TGCGCCAGCAGGGGGGACATCGGAGCCTACGAGCAGTACTTC.